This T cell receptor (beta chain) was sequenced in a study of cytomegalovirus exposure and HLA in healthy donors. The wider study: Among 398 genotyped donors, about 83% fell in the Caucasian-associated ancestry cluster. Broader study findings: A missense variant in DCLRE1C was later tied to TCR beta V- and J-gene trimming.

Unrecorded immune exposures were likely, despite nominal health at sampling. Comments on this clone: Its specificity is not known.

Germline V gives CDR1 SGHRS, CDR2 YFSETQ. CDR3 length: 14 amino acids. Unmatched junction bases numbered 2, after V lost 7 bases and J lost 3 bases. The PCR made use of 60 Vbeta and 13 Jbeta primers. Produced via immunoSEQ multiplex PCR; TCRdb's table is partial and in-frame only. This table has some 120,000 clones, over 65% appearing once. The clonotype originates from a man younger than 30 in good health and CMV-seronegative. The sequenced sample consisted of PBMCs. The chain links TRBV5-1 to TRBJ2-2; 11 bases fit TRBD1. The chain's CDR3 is CASGDRGYTGELFF. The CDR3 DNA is TGCGCCAGCGGGGACAGGGGGTACACCGGGGAGCTGTTTTTT. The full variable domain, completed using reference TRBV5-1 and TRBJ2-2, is KAGVTQTPRYLIKTRGQQVTLSCSPISGHRSVSWYQQTPGQGLQFLFEYFSETQRNKGNFPGRFSGRQFSNSRSEMNVSTLELGDSALYLCASGDRGYTGELFFGEGSRLTVL.